The source of this TCR beta chain is a study of a mutant IDH1 vaccine in newly diagnosed glioma. This clone appeared a few times. The antigen remains unidentified. The CDR3 runs 15 residues. The germline V gene encodes CDR1 MDHEN and CDR2 SYDVKM. V dropped 3 bases and J dropped 4 bases, with 13 bases sitting between them. Repertoires were generated with immunoSEQ multiplex PCR, while TCRdb's copy carries only in-frame clones and drops some. The table includes about 67,000 clones, over 75% detected once. Time point given: week 23, last vaccination. Vaccinated patients received 300 ug of mutant IDH1 20-mer peptide per dose, with topical imiquimod.

The receptor was isolated from a man younger than 35 with glioma. The V gene is TRBV28, the J gene TRBJ1-5; a possible D gene is TRBD1 (5 bases). The sequencing here drew on PBMCs, taken from a glioma patient whose treatment included an IDH1 peptide vaccine. The chain's CDR3 is CASSFFGTVNQPQHF. The CDR3 DNA is TGTGCCAGCAGTTTCTTCGGGACCGTAAATCAGCCCCAGCATTTT.